This T cell receptor (beta chain) was documented in a study of cytomegalovirus exposure and HLA in healthy donors. Study-wide background: Inside one of the first data releases sat about 85 million unique TCRs taken from HLA-typed donors. Of all 380 or so donors who were genotyped, around 79% belonged to the Caucasian-associated ancestry cluster.

Researchers ran the PCR with 60 Vbeta and 13 Jbeta primers. Method: immunoSEQ multiplex PCR; TCRdb's copy keeps in-frame clones and lacks some. The sample lists more than 70,000 clones, more than 60% occurring once. With 5 bases removed from V and 7 bases from J, the gap between germline ends came to 11 bases. The CDR3 covers 13 residues. From germline, CDR1 is LNHDA and CDR2 SQIVND (reference sequence). V and J are TRBV19 and TRBJ1-4; no definite D call. The sequenced sample was PBMCs. The receptor's source is a boy aged 10-17 years in good health and CMV-seronegative. In nucleotides, the CDR3 is TGTGCCAGTAGTGGCCAGCCGGGTGAAAAACTGTTTTTT. Its protein product is CASSGQPGEKLFF.